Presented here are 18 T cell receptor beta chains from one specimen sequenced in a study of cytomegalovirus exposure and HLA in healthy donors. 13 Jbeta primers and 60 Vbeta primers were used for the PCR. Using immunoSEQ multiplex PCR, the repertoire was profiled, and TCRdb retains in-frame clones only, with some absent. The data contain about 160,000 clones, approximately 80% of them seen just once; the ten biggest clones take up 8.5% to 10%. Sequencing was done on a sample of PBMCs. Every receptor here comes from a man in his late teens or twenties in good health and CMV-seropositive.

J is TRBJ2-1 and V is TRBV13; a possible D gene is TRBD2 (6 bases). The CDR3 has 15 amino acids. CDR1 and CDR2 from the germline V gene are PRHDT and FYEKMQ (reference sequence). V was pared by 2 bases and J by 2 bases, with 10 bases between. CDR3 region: CASSLLARTYNEQFF. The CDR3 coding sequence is TGTGCCAGCAGCTTACTAGCGAGGACCTACAATGAGCAGTTCTTC.

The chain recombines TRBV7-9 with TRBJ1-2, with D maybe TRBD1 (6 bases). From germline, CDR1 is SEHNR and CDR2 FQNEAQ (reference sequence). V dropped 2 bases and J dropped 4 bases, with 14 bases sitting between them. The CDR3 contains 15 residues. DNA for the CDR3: TGTGCCAGCAGCTTATCAAGGCAGGGGAGCTATGGCTACACCTTC. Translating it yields CASSLSRQGSYGYTF.

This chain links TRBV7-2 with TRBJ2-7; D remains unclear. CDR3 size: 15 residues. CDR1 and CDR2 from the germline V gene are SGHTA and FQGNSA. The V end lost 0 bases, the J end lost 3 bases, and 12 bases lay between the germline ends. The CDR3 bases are TGTGCCAGCAGCTTAGCGCTAAGCGTCAGCTACGAGCAGTACTTC. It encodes CASSLALSVSYEQYF.

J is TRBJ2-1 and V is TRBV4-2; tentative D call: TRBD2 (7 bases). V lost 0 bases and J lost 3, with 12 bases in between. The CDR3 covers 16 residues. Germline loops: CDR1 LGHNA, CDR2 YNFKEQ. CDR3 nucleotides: TGTGCCAGCAGCCAAGATACGGGGGGCGGCTACAATGAGCAGTTCTTC. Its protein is CASSQDTGGGYNEQFF.

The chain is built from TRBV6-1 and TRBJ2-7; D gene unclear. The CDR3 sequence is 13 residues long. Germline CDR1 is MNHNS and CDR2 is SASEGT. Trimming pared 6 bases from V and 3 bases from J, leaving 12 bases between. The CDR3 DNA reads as TGTGCCAGCAGGGCGGTAGCCTACTACGAGCAGTACTTC. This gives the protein CASRAVAYYEQYF.

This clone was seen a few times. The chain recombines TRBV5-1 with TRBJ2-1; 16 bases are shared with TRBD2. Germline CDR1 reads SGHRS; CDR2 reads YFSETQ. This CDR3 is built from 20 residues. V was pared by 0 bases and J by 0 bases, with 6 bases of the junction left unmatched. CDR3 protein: CASSLDGTSGGGSSYNEQFF. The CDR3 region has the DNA TGCGCCAGCAGCTTGGACGGGACTAGCGGGGGGGGAAGCTCCTACAATGAGCAGTTCTTC.

CDR3 loop: CASSAPAGPPGIYGYTF. The CDR3 DNA reads TGTGCCAGCAGCGCACCTGCGGGGCCCCCTGGAATCTATGGCTACACCTTC. This sequence joins TRBV7-9 and TRBJ1-2, with a tentative D call TRBD1 (5 bases). The germline CDR1 and CDR2 sequences are SEHNR and FQNEAQ (reference sequence). This CDR3 has 17 residues. The ends were cut back, 5 bases at V and 4 bases at J, with 23 bases in the middle.

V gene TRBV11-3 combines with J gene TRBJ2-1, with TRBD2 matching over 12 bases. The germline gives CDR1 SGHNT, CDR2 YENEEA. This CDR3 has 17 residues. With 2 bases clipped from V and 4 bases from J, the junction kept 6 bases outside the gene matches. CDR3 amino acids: CASSLLKGLAGYNEQFF. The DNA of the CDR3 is TGTGCCAGCAGCTTATTGAAAGGACTAGCGGGATACAATGAGCAGTTCTTC.

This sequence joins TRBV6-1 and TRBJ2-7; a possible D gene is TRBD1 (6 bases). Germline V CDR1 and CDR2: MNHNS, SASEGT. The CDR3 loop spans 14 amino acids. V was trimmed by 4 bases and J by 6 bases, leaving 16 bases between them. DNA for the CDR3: TGTGCCAGCAGTGGATACAGGGATTGGGGCGAGCAGTACTTC. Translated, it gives CASSGYRDWGEQYF.

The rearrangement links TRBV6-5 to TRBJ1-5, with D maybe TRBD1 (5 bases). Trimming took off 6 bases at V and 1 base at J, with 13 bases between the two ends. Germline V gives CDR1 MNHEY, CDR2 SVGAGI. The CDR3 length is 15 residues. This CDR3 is CASSPIQESNQPQHF. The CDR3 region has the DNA TGTGCCAGCAGCCCAATACAGGAAAGCAATCAGCCCCAGCATTTT.

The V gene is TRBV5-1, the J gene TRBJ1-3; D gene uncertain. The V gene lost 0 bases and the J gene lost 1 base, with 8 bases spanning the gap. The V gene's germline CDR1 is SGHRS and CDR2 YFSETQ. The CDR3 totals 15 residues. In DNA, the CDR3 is TGCGCCAGCAGCTTGGGGCAGAGGTCTGGAAACACCATATATTTT. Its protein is CASSLGQRSGNTIYF.

The DNA for the CDR3 is TGTGCCAGCAGTGATAAGGGGGTCAATCAGCCCCAGCATTTT. Translation: CASSDKGVNQPQHF. The chain recombines TRBV2 with TRBJ1-5, with a weak D call TRBD1 (6 bases). The CDR3 sequence is 14 residues long. Trimming removed 3 bases from V and 3 bases from J, with 9 bases in between. CDR1 is SNHLY and CDR2 is FYNNEI in the germline V gene.

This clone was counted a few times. The CDR3 region is CASIPLGGRNTEAFF. In DNA form, the CDR3 reads TGCGCCAGCATTCCCCTGGGGGGGCGAAACACTGAAGCTTTCTTT. This sequence joins TRBV5-1 and TRBJ1-1, with D possibly matching TRBD1 (6 bases). Germline loops: CDR1 SGHRS, CDR2 YFSETQ. V dropped 6 bases and J dropped 2 bases, with 17 bases sitting between them. This CDR3 contains 15 residues.

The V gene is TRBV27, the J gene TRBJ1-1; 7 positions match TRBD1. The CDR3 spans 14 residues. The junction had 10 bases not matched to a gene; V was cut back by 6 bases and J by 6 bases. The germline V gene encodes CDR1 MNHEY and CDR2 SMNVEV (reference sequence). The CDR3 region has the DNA TGTGCCAGCAGATACGACAGGGAAAGGTCTGAAGCTTTCTTT. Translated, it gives CASRYDRERSEAFF.

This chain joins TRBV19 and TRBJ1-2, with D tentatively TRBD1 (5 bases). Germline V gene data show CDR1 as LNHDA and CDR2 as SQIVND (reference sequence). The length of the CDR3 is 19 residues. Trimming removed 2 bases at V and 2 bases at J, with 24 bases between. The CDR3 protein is CASSIFQGAVGHRNYGYTF. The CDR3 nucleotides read TGTGCCAGTAGTATATTTCAAGGGGCTGTTGGGCATCGGAACTATGGCTACACCTTC.

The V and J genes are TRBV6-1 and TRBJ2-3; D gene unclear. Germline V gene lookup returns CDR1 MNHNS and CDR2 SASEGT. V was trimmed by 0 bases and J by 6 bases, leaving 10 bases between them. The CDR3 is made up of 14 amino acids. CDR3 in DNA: TGTGCCAGCAGTGAAGCGCAGACCGGGGATACGCAGTATTTT. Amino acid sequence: CASSEAQTGDTQYF.

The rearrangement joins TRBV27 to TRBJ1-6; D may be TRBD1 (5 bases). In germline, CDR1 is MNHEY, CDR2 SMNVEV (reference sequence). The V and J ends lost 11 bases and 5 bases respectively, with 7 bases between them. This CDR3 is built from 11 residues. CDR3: CAAGDNSPLHF. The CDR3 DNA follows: TGTGCCGCGGGGGATAATTCACCCCTCCACTTT.

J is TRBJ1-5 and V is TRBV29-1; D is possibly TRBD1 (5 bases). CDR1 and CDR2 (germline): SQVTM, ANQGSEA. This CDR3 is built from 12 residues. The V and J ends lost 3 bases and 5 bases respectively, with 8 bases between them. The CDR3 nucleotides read TGCAGCGTTGAGCAGGGCGATCAGCCCCAGCATTTT. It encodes CSVEQGDQPQHF.